These 27 T cell receptor beta chains were sequenced from one sample in a study of early T cells in non-severe SARS-CoV-2 infection. One entry per CDR3 protein results from TCRdb running MiXCR on the 5' RACE reads. The sample lists 55,000 to 85,000 distinct CDR3 sequences, approximately 12% occurring once. The sequenced sample consisted of whole blood. The origin of the receptors is an adult who was a healthcare worker with PCR-confirmed SARS-CoV-2 infection or an uninfected control (not recorded which).

This clonotype was found many times. This sequence joins TRBV20-1 and TRBJ2-6; tentative D call: TRBD2 (7 bases). The germline gives CDR1 DFQATT, CDR2 SNEGSKA (reference sequence). The V end lost 3 bases, the J end lost 0 bases, and 18 bases lay between the germline ends. The CDR3 runs 18 residues. The chain's CDR3 is CSARLGGRIASGANVLTF. The CDR3 DNA sequence: TGCAGTGCTAGGCTCGGGGGGCGGATTGCCTCTGGGGCCAACGTCCTGACTTTC.

This clonotype turned up a few times. The chain joins TRBV30 to TRBJ1-2; a possible D gene is TRBD1 (5 bases). This CDR3 spans 11 amino acids. V dropped 4 bases and J dropped 6 bases, with 9 bases sitting between them. CDR1 and CDR2 from the germline V gene are GTSNPN and SVGIG (reference sequence). CDR3 bases: TGTGCCTGGAATCGGGGGAATGGCTACACCTTC. Its translation: CAWNRGNGYTF.

The chain has TRBV5-1 and TRBJ2-6; D gene uncertain. The germline gives CDR1 SGHRS, CDR2 YFSETQ. Trimming left V 4 bases short and J 0 bases short, with 8 bases between. The CDR3 covers 15 residues. The CDR3 sequence is CASSVMSSGANVLTF. DNA for the CDR3: TGCGCCAGCAGCGTCATGAGCTCTGGGGCCAACGTCCTGACTTTC.

This clonotype has just a few counts. The chain couples TRBV28 to TRBJ2-1, with 9 bases that match TRBD2. Germline V CDR1 and CDR2: MDHEN, SYDVKM. The trim removed 8 bases at V and 6 bases at J, leaving 5 bases unmatched. CDR3 length equals 13 residues. CDR3 nucleotide sequence: TGTGCCAGCCAAGCGGGGGGCATCAATGAGCAGTTCTTC. Amino acids: CASQAGGINEQFF.

This clonotype was detected ten times or more. The gene calls are TRBV11-2 and TRBJ2-1, with a possible D match to TRBD2 (5 bases). The CDR3 loop spans 15 amino acids. Germline V lookup: CDR1 SGHAT, CDR2 FQNNGV. V lost 6 bases, J lost 6 bases, and 18 bases lay in between. The CDR3 DNA is TGTGCCAGCAGTCTACTAGTCATGGCGGGCAATGAGCAGTTCTTC. It yields the protein CASSLLVMAGNEQFF.

This clonotype has just a few counts. The rearrangement joins TRBV5-1 to TRBJ2-7; TRBD2 might be the D (6 bases). This CDR3 comprises 15 residues. Trimming took 2 bases from V and 2 from J, leaving 14 bases between them. The germline gives CDR1 SGHRS, CDR2 YFSETQ. CDR3 sequence (DNA): TGCGCCAGCAGCTTAGTTGTTGGCGGGGCCTACGAGCAGTACTTC. It is translated as CASSLVVGGAYEQYF. Filled out from reference TRBV5-1 and TRBJ2-7, the complete variable domain reads KAGVTQTPRYLIKTRGQQVTLSCSPISGHRSVSWYQQTPGQGLQFLFEYFSETQRNKGNFPGRFSGRQFSNSRSEMNVSTLELGDSALYLCASSLVVGGAYEQYFGPGTRLTVT.

This clonotype was seen more than once but under ten times. This chain connects TRBV20-1 to TRBJ1-5; weak D call: TRBD1 (6 bases). V was pared by 2 bases and J by 6 bases, with 14 bases between. The CDR3 has 14 residues. Germline lookup yields CDR1 DFQATT and CDR2 SNEGSKA (reference sequence). The CDR3 spells CSARPQGSSQPQHF. The CDR3 region has the DNA TGCAGTGCTAGACCACAGGGTTCCAGTCAGCCCCAGCATTTT.

The rearrangement joins TRBV6-6 to TRBJ1-2, with TRBD1 matching 8 bases. Trimming cost V 3 bases and J 3 bases; bases outside gene matches: 6. Per germline, CDR1 MNHNY and CDR2 SVGAGI (reference sequence). This CDR3 region has 15 residues. CDR3 residues: CASSYPKTGDYGYTF. The CDR3 DNA is TGTGCCAGCAGTTATCCCAAGACAGGGGACTATGGCTACACCTTC.

In this sample, this clonotype turned up a few times. The chain carries TRBV6-2 or TRBV6-3 and TRBJ1-5; D uncertain. Trimming shortened V by 8 bases and J by 5 bases, and 13 bases separated the two germline ends. CDR3 length equals 13 residues. Germline loops: CDR1 MNHEY, CDR2 SVGEGT. CDR3 in DNA: TGTGCCAGCGGACCCAGGATATATCAGCCCCAGCATTTT. Translating it yields CASGPRIYQPQHF.

In nucleotides, the CDR3 is TGTGCCAGCAGCATCCGGGACAGCCCCCGAGATGAAAAACTGTTTTTT. This gives the protein CASSIRDSPRDEKLFF. The chain recombines TRBV3-1 with TRBJ1-4; 7 nucleotides match TRBD1. The CDR3 spans 16 residues. The V segment lost 5 bases and the J segment 6 bases; nucleotides outside the gene matches: 12. Germline V lookup: CDR1 LGHDT, CDR2 YNNKEL (reference sequence).

The sample holds a few counts of this clonotype. This chain joins TRBV28 and TRBJ2-5; perhaps TRBD1 as D (6 bases). The CDR3 is 12 residues long. V was trimmed by 8 bases and J by 3 bases, leaving 10 bases between them. Germline lookup yields CDR1 MDHEN and CDR2 SYDVKM. CDR3 DNA sequence: TGTGCCAGCGGTACAGGGAAAGAGACCCAGTACTTC. Translation gives CASGTGKETQYF.

The rearrangement links TRBV1 to TRBJ1-5; the tabulated D call, TRBD1, remains unverified against the DNA. TRBV1 is deemed a pseudogene. The CDR3 extends over 18 amino acids. The CDR3 protein is CTSSQDRLTDTSNQPQHF. The CDR3 region has the DNA TGCACCAGCAGCCAAGATAGACTTACGGACACTAGCAATCAGCCCCAGCATTTT.

This clonotype was recorded at least ten times. The chain recombines TRBV15 with TRBJ2-2; no clear D. The CDR3 runs to 15 residues. V was clipped by 0 bases and J by 4 bases, with 9 bases between them. The germline V gene encodes CDR1 LNHNV and CDR2 YYDKDF (reference sequence). CDR3 sequence reads: CATSRDPKGTGELFF. The CDR3 coding sequence is TGTGCCACCAGCAGAGATCCTAAGGGCACCGGGGAGCTGTTTTTT.

The CDR3 is CSAGGQGYEKLFF. The CDR3 nucleotides read TGCAGCGCCGGGGGACAGGGGTATGAAAAACTGTTTTTT. The rearrangement uses TRBV29-1 and TRBJ1-4, with 10 bases matching TRBD1. This CDR3 region has 13 residues. The V and J ends lost 7 bases and 6 bases, in that order; junction bases with no gene match: 5. Per the germline V gene, CDR1 is SQVTM and CDR2 is ANQGSEA. The complete variable domain, with remaining parts taken from reference TRBV29-1 and TRBJ1-4, reads SAVISQKPSRDICQRGTSLTIQCQVDSQVTMMFWYRQQPGQSLTLIATANQGSEATYESGFVIDKFPISRPNLTFSTLTVSNMSPEDSSIYLCSAGGQGYEKLFFGSGTQLSVL.

This clonotype was seen a handful of times. This chain links TRBV3-1 with TRBJ2-1, with a weak D call TRBD2 (6 bases). The CDR3 is made up of 14 amino acids. V was pared by 0 bases and J by 10 bases, with 13 bases between. Germline-derived CDR1 and CDR2 are LGHDT and YNNKEL (reference sequence). CDR3 nucleotides: TGTGCCAGCAGCCAAGATAGCCTAGCGCGCGAGCAGTTCTTC. Encoded protein: CASSQDSLAREQFF.

V usage is TRBV7-8 and J usage is TRBJ2-1; the match to TRBD2 covers 9 bases. The CDR3 extends over 17 amino acids. Germline loops: CDR1 SGHVS, CDR2 FQNEAQ. Trimming took 1 base from V and 4 from J; bases not matched to a gene: 8. In nucleotides, the CDR3 is TGTGCCAGCAGCTTAGTGGCTAGCGGGGTATTATACAATGAGCAGTTCTTC. As protein: CASSLVASGVLYNEQFF.

There are many counts of this clonotype. The chain combines TRBV3-1 with TRBJ1-4, with TRBD1 matching over 7 bases. V dropped 6 bases and J dropped 3; count of bases not matched to a gene: 7. The length of the CDR3 is 15 residues. Germline V gives CDR1 LGHDT, CDR2 YNNKEL (reference sequence). CDR3 in DNA: TGTGCCAGCAGTCTAAGGACAGGCTCTAATGAAAAACTGTTTTTT. It yields the protein CASSLRTGSNEKLFF.

There are a few counts of this clonotype. CDR3 sequence: CASIGNTEAFF. DNA for the CDR3: TGTGCCAGCATCGGAAACACTGAAGCTTTCTTT. This chain joins TRBV28 and TRBJ1-1; no clear D. This CDR3 comprises 11 residues. Germline V lookup: CDR1 MDHEN, CDR2 SYDVKM. V was cut by 7 bases and J by 2 bases, with 5 bases left in between.

Many counts were recorded for this clonotype. This chain links TRBV3-1 with TRBJ2-1, with D perhaps matching TRBD2 (6 bases). CDR1 and CDR2 from the germline V gene are LGHDT and YNNKEL (reference sequence). CDR3 length: 15 residues. The germline V and J ends were trimmed by 1 base and 5 bases, with 12 bases remaining between them. The CDR3 DNA sequence: TGTGCCAGCAGCCAAGGGGCGGGACCCCACAATGAGCAGTTCTTC. Residues: CASSQGAGPHNEQFF.

This clonotype was seen a few times. The rearrangement joins TRBV2 to TRBJ1-2; no clear D gene. Deletions cut 2 bases from V and 1 base from J, with 14 bases between. Germline V gives CDR1 SNHLY, CDR2 FYNNEI. The CDR3 loop spans 16 amino acids. The chain's CDR3 is CASSENWIQDNYGYTF. In DNA form, the CDR3 reads TGTGCCAGCAGTGAAAATTGGATCCAGGATAACTATGGCTACACCTTC. The full variable domain, with the rest looked up from reference TRBV2 and TRBJ1-2, is EPEVTQTPSHQVTQMGQEVILRCVPISNHLYFYWYRQILGQKVEFLVSFYNNEISEKSEIFDDQFSVERPDGSNFTLKIRSTKLEDSAMYFCASSENWIQDNYGYTFGSGTRLTVV.

CDR3 bases: TGTGCCAGCAGCGTAGCTAGCGGGACTAAAGATACGCAGTATTTT. This encodes CASSVASGTKDTQYF. V usage is TRBV9 and J usage is TRBJ2-3, with 9 bases identical to TRBD2. The CDR3 spans 15 residues. Germline lookup yields CDR1 SGDLS and CDR2 YYNGEE. V lost 0 bases, J lost 5 bases, and 4 bases stayed unmatched.

This clonotype was seen more than once but under ten times. The chain links TRBV4-1 to TRBJ2-3; 11 bases line up with TRBD2. CDR3 size: 20 residues. The germline V gene has CDR1 MGHRA and CDR2 YSYEKL. Losses at the gene ends were 4 bases for V and 0 bases for J; bases not matched to a gene: 15. CDR3 sequence reads: CASSRISGRVTYPSTDTQYF. CDR3 nucleotide sequence: TGCGCCAGCAGCCGAATTAGCGGGAGGGTGACTTACCCTAGCACAGATACGCAGTATTTT.

In DNA, the CDR3 is TGTGCCAGCAGCTTACAGGCAGAGACCCAGTACTTC. It specifies CASSLQAETQYF. The V and J genes are TRBV7-3 and TRBJ2-5; D not certain. The CDR3 runs to 12 residues. Between the trimmed V and J ends, which lost 2 bases and 4 bases, there was a span of 5 bases. Germline CDR1 and CDR2: SGHTA and FQGTGA.

The CDR3 loop reads CASSSNPGPPVEQYF. The CDR3 region has the DNA TGCGCCAGCAGCTCTAACCCGGGCCCACCAGTCGAGCAGTACTTC. V gene TRBV5-1 combines with J gene TRBJ2-7, with D unclear. The CDR3 runs 15 residues. CDR1 is SGHRS, CDR2 YFSETQ, per germline. V was trimmed by 3 bases and J by 6 bases, leaving 19 bases between them.

This clonotype occurred many times. The gene calls are TRBV6-1 and TRBJ1-6, with D maybe TRBD1 (6 bases). V shed 2 bases and J shed 2 bases, with 7 bases lying between them. The CDR3 extends over 15 amino acids. Germline-derived CDR1 and CDR2 are MNHNS and SASEGT. CDR3 sequence reads: CASSEYRAYNSPLHF. The CDR3 DNA follows: TGTGCCAGCAGTGAATACAGGGCCTATAATTCACCCCTCCACTTT.

The rearrangement joins TRBV19 to TRBJ1-4, with unresolved D. V lost 3 bases, J lost 7 bases, and 12 bases lay in between. The CDR3 length is 14 residues. From germline, CDR1 is LNHDA and CDR2 SQIVND (reference sequence). CDR3 loop: CASSMGSFIEKLFF. The CDR3 DNA reads as TGTGCCAGTAGTATGGGCAGCTTTATTGAAAAACTGTTTTTT.

There are a few counts of this clonotype. V is TRBV4-2 and J is TRBJ1-2, with D possibly matching TRBD1 (5 bases). CDR1 is LGHNA, CDR2 YNFKEQ, per germline. This CDR3 has 14 amino acids. V lost 6 bases, J lost 1 base, and 12 bases lay in between. CDR3 nucleotide sequence: TGTGCCAGCAGTAGGGGCGAGTTTAACTATGGCTACACCTTC. The encoded protein is CASSRGEFNYGYTF.